The 18 T cell receptor beta chains below all came from one sample that was sequenced in a study of T cell responses to AZD1222 COVID-19 vaccine. The assay was immunoSEQ multiplex PCR, and TCRdb's table has in-frame clones only and misses some. The sample lists 150,000 to 200,000 clones, less than 95% occurring once. Source: peripheral blood, taken on day 0 of AZD1222 vaccination. The receptors originated from an adult in good health.

This chain links TRBV5-5 with TRBJ1-5; D call uncertain. Trimming removed 4 bases at V and 4 bases at J, with 15 bases between. The CDR3 is made up of 15 amino acids. Germline CDR1 is SGHKS and CDR2 is YYEKEE (reference sequence). DNA for the CDR3: TGTGCCAGCAGCCAGTGGGATCATGGGAATCAGCCCCAGCATTTT. Its translation is CASSQWDHGNQPQHF. Drawing the rest from reference TRBV5-5 and TRBJ1-5, the complete variable domain is DAGVTQSPTHLIKTRGQQVTLRCSPISGHKSVSWYQQVLGQGPQFIFQYYEKEERGRGNFPDRFSARQFPNYSSELNVNALLLGDSALYLCASSQWDHGNQPQHFGDGTRLSIL.

V gene TRBV7-5 combines with J gene TRBJ2-2; the table's D call, TRBD2, was not checked against the DNA. TRBV7-5 has pseudogene status. This CDR3 has 17 amino acids. The CDR3 DNA reads TGTGTCAGAAGCCCACCGGGGAGCGGGATGAGCCCCGGGGAGCTGTTTTTT. Residues: CVRSPPGSGMSPGELFF.

The V call is TRBV24-1, the J call TRBJ2-1; D is unclear. V dropped 4 bases and J dropped 6 bases, with 9 bases sitting between them. The CDR3 length is 13 residues. From germline, CDR1 is KGHDR and CDR2 SFDVKD. The CDR3 DNA sequence: TGTGCCACCAGTGAGGTGGGTTTCAATGAGCAGTTCTTC. Protein product: CATSEVGFNEQFF.

V is TRBV6-6 and J is TRBJ2-2; TRBD2 might be the D (6 bases). Germline V gene data show CDR1 as MNHNY and CDR2 as SVGAGI (reference sequence). There are 16 residues in the CDR3. V lost 6 bases and J lost 1, with 15 bases in between. The CDR3 loop is CASSWGDWKNTGELFF. CDR3 DNA: TGTGCCAGCAGCTGGGGGGACTGGAAGAACACCGGGGAGCTGTTTTTT.

In the case of this clone: The junction departs from the called germline gene at one end, perhaps through a read error. CDR3 coding DNA: TGTGCCACCAGCCGGGAATTCGGTGACACCATATATTTT. Protein product: CATSREFGDTIYF. The gene calls are TRBV11-3 and TRBJ1-3, with no clear D. This CDR3 has 13 residues. Per the germline V gene, CDR1 is SGHNT and CDR2 is YENEEA.

The chain joins TRBV5-1 to TRBJ2-2; 8 nucleotides match TRBD1. The CDR3 consists of 14 residues. CDR1 and CDR2 (germline): SGHRS, YFSETQ. Trimming cost V 4 bases and J 7 bases; bases outside gene matches: 6. Here the CDR3 reads CASSVRGPDGELFF. The CDR3 DNA sequence: TGCGCCAGCAGCGTCAGGGGGCCGGACGGGGAGCTGTTTTTT.

This chain uses TRBV10-3 with TRBJ2-7, with TRBD1 as a possible D gene (5 bases). The germline gives CDR1 ENHRY, CDR2 SYGVKD. This CDR3 comprises 13 residues. The V end was cut by 5 bases, the J end by 3 bases, with 11 bases between. CDR3 in amino acids: CAISTQGNYEQYF. The DNA of the CDR3 is TGTGCCATCAGTACGCAGGGTAACTACGAGCAGTACTTC.

The V gene is TRBV4-1, the J gene TRBJ2-4; 7 nucleotides line up with TRBD1. V shed 4 bases and J 0 bases; nucleotides not matched to a gene: 12. CDR3 length: 18 residues. Germline CDR1 MGHRA, CDR2 YSYEKL. CDR3 DNA sequence: TGCGCCAGCAGCCCCGGACAGGCCGCCACTATAGCCAAAAACATTCAGTACTTC. Its translation: CASSPGQAATIAKNIQYF.

V and J are TRBV7-9 and TRBJ2-1; D unclear. With 5 bases removed from V and 11 bases from J, the gap between germline ends came to 13 bases. The CDR3 consists of 12 residues. Germline V gene lookup returns CDR1 SEHNR and CDR2 FQNEAQ (reference sequence). The CDR3 nucleotides are TGTGCCAGCAGCCTACCCCGGGCCAAGCAGTTCTTC. This translates into CASSLPRAKQFF.

V is TRBV15 and J is TRBJ2-7; no definite D call. This CDR3 comprises 14 residues. The germline V and J ends were trimmed by 1 base and 0 bases, with 7 bases remaining between them. Germline CDR1 is LNHNV and CDR2 is YYDKDF (reference sequence). CDR3 loop: CATSRGTNSYEQYF. Here the CDR3 DNA reads TGTGCCACCAGCAGAGGGACGAACTCCTACGAGCAGTACTTC. Full variable domain (rest looked up from reference TRBV15 and TRBJ2-7): DAMVIQNPRYQVTQFGKPVTLSCSQTLNHNVMYWYQQKSSQAPKLLFHYYDKDFNNEADTPDNFQSRRPNTSFCFLDIRSPGLGDTAMYLCATSRGTNSYEQYFGPGTRLTVT.

The chain uses TRBV5-1 and TRBJ1-2; possibly TRBD1 for D (6 bases). This CDR3 is built from 14 residues. Germline values: CDR1 SGHRS, CDR2 YFSETQ. The ends were cut back, 4 bases at V and 2 bases at J, with 12 bases in the middle. CDR3 amino acids: CASSPEGGNYGYTF. The DNA of the CDR3 is TGCGCCAGCAGCCCGGAAGGGGGGAACTATGGCTACACCTTC. Full variable domain (missing parts from reference TRBV5-1 and TRBJ1-2): KAGVTQTPRYLIKTRGQQVTLSCSPISGHRSVSWYQQTPGQGLQFLFEYFSETQRNKGNFPGRFSGRQFSNSRSEMNVSTLELGDSALYLCASSPEGGNYGYTFGSGTRLTVV.

This clone was counted once. Written as DNA, the CDR3 is TGTGCCAGCAGCCAATCCCCTTCGGGGAAGAGCTCCTACAATGAGCAGTTCTTC. Amino acids: CASSQSPSGKSSYNEQFF. The chain employs TRBV4-2 and TRBJ2-1, with D possibly being TRBD2 (5 bases). The V gene's germline CDR1 is LGHNA and CDR2 YNFKEQ. The CDR3 contains 18 residues. Trimming removed 2 bases at V and 0 bases at J, with 17 bases between.

The CDR3 DNA reads TGCGCCAGCAGCCAAGTGGGCGGGGCACGACCCTACGAGCAGTACTTC. Translation: CASSQVGGARPYEQYF. The chain recombines TRBV4-1 with TRBJ2-7; perhaps TRBD2 as D (6 bases). Per the germline V gene, CDR1 is MGHRA and CDR2 is YSYEKL. The CDR3 length is 16 residues. V lost 1 base, J lost 2 bases, and 15 bases lay in between.

This clone was counted a single time. V and J are TRBV6-2 or TRBV6-3 and TRBJ2-7; D call uncertain. V was pared by 6 bases and J by 6 bases, with 9 bases between. CDR3 length: 11 amino acids. The germline V gene has CDR1 MNHEY and CDR2 SVGEGT. The CDR3 protein is CASSPGSEQYF. In DNA, the CDR3 is TGTGCCAGCAGCCCGGGTAGCGAGCAGTACTTC.

This sequence joins TRBV5-1 and TRBJ1-1; D is perhaps TRBD1 (6 bases). The CDR3 contains 16 residues. V was shortened by 4 bases and J by 1 base, with 17 bases between the two germline ends. In germline, CDR1 is SGHRS, CDR2 YFSETQ. Here the CDR3 DNA reads TGCGCCAGCAGCCTCCTGGGGGGCGAGAAGAACACTGAAGCTTTCTTT. Amino acid sequence: CASSLLGGEKNTEAFF.

The V and J genes are TRBV5-1 and TRBJ1-1; D is undetermined. Per germline, CDR1 SGHRS and CDR2 YFSETQ. CDR3 length: 14 amino acids. The V and J ends lost 0 bases and 1 base respectively, with 7 bases between them. This CDR3 is CASSLVSSNTEAFF. As DNA, the CDR3 is TGCGCCAGCAGCTTGGTAAGTTCGAACACTGAAGCTTTCTTT.

This chain links TRBV5-1 with TRBJ1-3, with D unresolved. V lost 0 bases and J 0 bases, leaving 7 bases between the germline ends. Germline values: CDR1 SGHRS, CDR2 YFSETQ. This CDR3 contains 15 residues. CDR3 loop: CASSLDTNSGNTIYF. CDR3 DNA: TGCGCCAGCAGCTTGGATACGAACTCTGGAAACACCATATATTTT.

The genes are TRBV4-1 and TRBJ2-3; unclear D gene. Trimming took 1 base from V and 4 from J, leaving 15 bases between them. CDR3 length: 16 residues. The V gene's germline CDR1 is MGHRA and CDR2 YSYEKL. The CDR3 is CASSQVDLGFADTQYF. DNA for the CDR3: TGCGCCAGCAGCCAAGTCGACCTCGGGTTTGCAGATACGCAGTATTTT.